Below are 7 T cell receptor beta chains sequenced from a single sample in a study of control samples from healthy donors and cancer patients. TCRdb's table, derived via immunoSEQ multiplex PCR, lists solely in-frame clones and lacks some. The data hold roughly 100,000 clones, with around 88% observed a single time. The source material was blood. These receptors originate from a man younger than 45 in good health.

The chain recombines TRBV18 with TRBJ2-6; 9 positions match TRBD1. The CDR3 is 18 amino acids. V was pared by 2 bases and J by 1 base, with 6 bases of the junction left unmatched. Germline-derived CDR1 and CDR2 are KGHSH and LQKENI. The CDR3 reads CASSPRTGALSGANVLTF. The CDR3 coding sequence is TGTGCCAGCTCACCAAGGACAGGGGCCTTATCTGGGGCCAACGTCCTGACTTTC.

The chain carries TRBV19 and TRBJ2-1; either TRBD1 or TRBD2 may fit D (5 bases each). This CDR3 region has 13 residues. CDR1 is LNHDA, CDR2 SQIVND, per germline (reference sequence). V was clipped by 0 bases and J by 8 bases, with 8 bases between them. The CDR3 reads CASSIDWGYEQFF. The CDR3 DNA reads TGTGCCAGTAGTATAGACTGGGGGTATGAGCAGTTCTTC.

CDR3 protein: CASSARWKSSPLHF. In DNA form, the CDR3 reads TGTGCCAGCAGTGCTAGGTGGAAGAGTTCACCCCTCCACTTT. The chain carries TRBV2 and TRBJ1-6; no clear D. Germline CDR1 and CDR2: SNHLY and FYNNEI. The CDR3 spans 14 residues. Trimming left V 4 bases short and J 9 bases short, with 13 bases between.

This rearrangement joins TRBV11-2 to TRBJ1-1; D is uncertain. Per germline, CDR1 SGHAT and CDR2 FQNNGV. The CDR3 is 13 amino acids. Trimming shortened V by 1 base and J by 5 bases, and 8 bases separated the two germline ends. The CDR3 region is CASSLAERTEAFF. DNA for the CDR3: TGTGCCAGCAGCTTAGCGGAACGGACTGAAGCTTTCTTT. Variable domain in full (rest from reference TRBV11-2 and TRBJ1-1): EAGVAQSPRYKIIEKRQSVAFWCNPISGHATLYWYQQILGQGPKLLIQFQNNGVVDDSQLPKDRFSAERLKGVDSTLKIQPAKLEDSAVYLCASSLAERTEAFFGQGTRLTVV.

The chain uses TRBV7-9 and TRBJ1-4; D perhaps matches TRBD1 (5 bases). Trimming removed 5 bases from V and 8 bases from J, with 24 bases in between. Germline V gene lookup returns CDR1 SEHNR and CDR2 FQNEAQ (reference sequence). CDR3 length equals 17 residues. The CDR3 DNA reads TGTGCCAGCAGCCACCCCTCGGACACAGCCGGAATGGAAAAACTGTTTTTT. Protein: CASSHPSDTAGMEKLFF. Using reference TRBV7-9 and TRBJ1-4 for the parts outside the CDR3, the full variable domain is DTGVSQNPRHKITKRGQNVTFRCDPISEHNRLYWYRQTLGQGPEFLTYFQNEAQLEKSRLLSDRFSAERPKGSFSTLEIQRTEQGDSAMYLCASSHPSDTAGMEKLFFGSGTQLSVL.

The sample holds one count of this clone. The J gene is TRBJ1-2, the V gene TRBV2; TRBD1 might be the D (6 bases). V was shortened by 6 bases and J by 1 base, with 6 bases between the two germline ends. CDR1 and CDR2 from the germline V gene are SNHLY and FYNNEI. The CDR3 spans 12 residues. In nucleotides, the CDR3 is TGTGCCAGCAGGGACAGTAACTATGGCTACACCTTC. It specifies CASRDSNYGYTF.

This clone appeared a single time. This CDR3 is CASSLASQETQYF. CDR3 bases: TGTGCCAGCAGCTTAGCCTCACAAGAGACCCAGTACTTC. The chain joins TRBV13 to TRBJ2-5; D gene ambiguous. Germline V lookup: CDR1 PRHDT, CDR2 FYEKMQ (reference sequence). Trimming stripped 1 base from V and 2 bases from J, with 5 bases between. This CDR3 region has 13 residues.